Following are 12 T cell receptor beta chains from one sample sequenced in a study of blood T cell repertoires in COVID-19. Using immunoSEQ multiplex PCR, the repertoire was profiled, and TCRdb retains in-frame clones only, with some absent. The table includes around 150,000 clones, roughly 77% detected once. Sequenced material: peripheral blood. These receptors were taken from a man aged 55 to 69 with acute or convalescent COVID-19.

V gene TRBV11-2 combines with J gene TRBJ2-5; D remains ambiguous. V lost 4 bases and J lost 1, with 10 bases in between. CDR3 length: 14 residues. Germline lookup yields CDR1 SGHAT and CDR2 FQNNGV. The CDR3 DNA follows: TGTGCCAGCAGCTCTTGGGCGCTCCAAGAGACCCAGTACTTC. It is translated as CASSSWALQETQYF.

This clone was seen once. V is TRBV2 and J is TRBJ2-1, with D maybe TRBD2 (6 bases). This CDR3 region has 14 residues. V lost 4 bases, J lost 1 base, and 8 bases lay in between. Germline assignment: CDR1 SNHLY and CDR2 FYNNEI. CDR3 region: CASSGLVSYNEQFF. CDR3 nucleotide sequence: TGTGCCAGCAGTGGACTAGTTTCCTACAATGAGCAGTTCTTC.

CDR3 loop: CATSDSPSVTGNYEQYF. The CDR3 coding sequence is TGTGCCACCAGTGATTCCCCCTCGGTTACAGGGAACTACGAGCAGTACTTC. The chain combines TRBV24-1 with TRBJ2-7; the D gene is possibly TRBD1 (6 bases). The CDR3 is 17 residues long. V shed 2 bases and J shed 3 bases, with 19 bases lying between them. Germline CDR1 reads KGHDR; CDR2 reads SFDVKD.

This chain uses TRBV10-1 with TRBJ2-3, with 7 nucleotides matching TRBD2. The V gene's germline CDR1 is WNHNN and CDR2 SYGVQD (reference sequence). The trim removed 3 bases at V and 11 bases at J, leaving 8 bases unmatched. The CDR3 has 13 amino acids. In DNA, the CDR3 is TGCGCCAGCAGTGACCCGACTAGCCATAGGCAGTATTTT. Protein sequence: CASSDPTSHRQYF.

The CDR3 DNA reads as TGTGCCAGCAGTGTTACCCGGGGGGTACAAGAGACCCAGTACTTC. Translation: CASSVTRGVQETQYF. This rearrangement joins TRBV2 to TRBJ2-5; 7 nucleotides line up with TRBD2. The CDR3 loop spans 15 amino acids. The germline gives CDR1 SNHLY, CDR2 FYNNEI. Trimming removed 4 bases from V and 2 bases from J; junction bases left unmatched: 7.

The chain uses TRBV5-1 and TRBJ1-4; the D gene is possibly TRBD1 (6 bases). Germline assignment: CDR1 SGHRS and CDR2 YFSETQ. The CDR3 loop spans 14 amino acids. Trimming pared 4 bases from V and 1 base from J, leaving 8 bases between. In nucleotides, the CDR3 is TGCGCCAGCAGCACCAGGGGAACTAATGAAAAACTGTTTTTT. This codes for CASSTRGTNEKLFF.

This chain uses TRBV5-1 with TRBJ2-3; TRBD1 aligns across 8 bases. The ends lost 9 bases at V and 1 base at J; junction bases unmatched: 4. This CDR3 contains 13 residues. Looked up from germline, CDR1 is SGHRS and CDR2 is YFSETQ. CDR3 sequence: CATSTGGTDTQYF. As DNA, the CDR3 is TGCGCCACCTCGACAGGGGGCACAGATACGCAGTATTTT.

The J gene is TRBJ2-7, the V gene TRBV3-1 (or the pseudogene TRBV3-2); D is unresolved. The ends were cut back, 1 base at V and 5 bases at J, with 3 bases in the middle. Germline lookup yields CDR1 LGHDT and CDR2 YNNKEL (reference sequence). CDR3 length: 11 amino acids. This chain's CDR3 is CASSQVNEQYF. The CDR3 DNA reads TGTGCCAGCAGCCAAGTCAACGAGCAGTACTTC.

CDR3 sequence (DNA): TGTGCCAGCAGCCCCTCCCGACTAGCGGGTAAGGACGAGCAGTACTTC. Encoded protein: CASSPSRLAGKDEQYF. This chain links TRBV7-6 with TRBJ2-7; 10 bases match TRBD2. Germline V gene lookup returns CDR1 SGHVS and CDR2 FNYEAQ. The CDR3 has 16 residues. Germline trimming cut 5 bases from V and 5 bases from J; bases unmatched to any gene: 12.

V is TRBV24-1 and J is TRBJ2-3, with 11 positions matching TRBD2. The germline gives CDR1 KGHDR, CDR2 SFDVKD. V shed 2 bases, J shed 1 base, and the junction held 7 bases outside the gene matches. This CDR3 comprises 18 residues. The CDR3 here is CATSDSAVAGGGTDTQYF. The DNA for the CDR3 is TGTGCCACCAGTGATTCCGCGGTAGCGGGAGGGGGCACAGATACGCAGTATTTT.

The chain uses TRBV7-9 and TRBJ2-5, with 8 nucleotides matching TRBD1. V shed 1 base and J 0 bases; nucleotides not matched to a gene: 1. The CDR3 consists of 15 residues. The germline gives CDR1 SEHNR, CDR2 FQNEAQ (reference sequence). The CDR3 coding sequence is TGTGCCAGCAGCTTAGGGGACAGGTACCAAGAGACCCAGTACTTC. Its translation is CASSLGDRYQETQYF.

The rearrangement uses TRBV12-3 or TRBV12-4 and TRBJ2-1, with D possibly being TRBD2 (6 bases). This CDR3 has 12 residues. Trimming took off 5 bases at V and 8 bases at J, with 10 bases between the two ends. The CDR3 DNA is TGTGCCAGCAGTCCCACTAGCTATGAGCAGTTCTTC. As protein: CASSPTSYEQFF.